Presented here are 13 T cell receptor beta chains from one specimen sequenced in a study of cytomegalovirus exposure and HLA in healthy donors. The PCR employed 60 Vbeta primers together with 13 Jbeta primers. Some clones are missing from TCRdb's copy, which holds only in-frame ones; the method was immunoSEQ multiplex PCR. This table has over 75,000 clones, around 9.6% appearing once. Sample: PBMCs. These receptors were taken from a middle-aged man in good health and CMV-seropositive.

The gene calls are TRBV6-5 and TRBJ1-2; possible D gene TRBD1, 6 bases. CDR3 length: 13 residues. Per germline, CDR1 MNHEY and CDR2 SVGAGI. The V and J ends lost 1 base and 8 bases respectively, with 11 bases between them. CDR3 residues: CASSYFRGSGYTF. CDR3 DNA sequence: TGTGCCAGCAGTTACTTCAGGGGTAGCGGCTACACCTTC.

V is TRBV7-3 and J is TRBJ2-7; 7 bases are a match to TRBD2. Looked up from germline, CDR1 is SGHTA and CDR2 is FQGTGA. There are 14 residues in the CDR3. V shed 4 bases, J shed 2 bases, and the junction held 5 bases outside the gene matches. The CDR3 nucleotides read TGTGCCAGCAGCTGGGGTAGCGGGCCCTACGAGCAGTACTTC. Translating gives CASSWGSGPYEQYF.

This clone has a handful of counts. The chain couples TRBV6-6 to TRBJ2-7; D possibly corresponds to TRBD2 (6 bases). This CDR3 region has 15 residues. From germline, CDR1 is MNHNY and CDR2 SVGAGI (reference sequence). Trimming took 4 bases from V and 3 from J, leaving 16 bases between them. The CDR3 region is CASSSPGLEIYEQYF. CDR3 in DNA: TGTGCCAGCAGTTCACCGGGACTCGAAATCTACGAGCAGTACTTC.

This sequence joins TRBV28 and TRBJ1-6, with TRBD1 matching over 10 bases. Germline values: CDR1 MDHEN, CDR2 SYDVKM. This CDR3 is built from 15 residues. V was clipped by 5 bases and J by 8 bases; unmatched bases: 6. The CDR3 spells CASSGAGTGDSPLHF. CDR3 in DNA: TGTGCCAGCAGTGGGGCCGGGACAGGGGATTCACCCCTCCACTTT.

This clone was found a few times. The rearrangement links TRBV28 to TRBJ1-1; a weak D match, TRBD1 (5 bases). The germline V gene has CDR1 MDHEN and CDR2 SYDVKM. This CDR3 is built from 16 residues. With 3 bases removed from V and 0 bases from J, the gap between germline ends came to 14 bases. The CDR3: CASSFRTGIMNTEAFF. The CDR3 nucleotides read TGTGCCAGCAGTTTTAGAACAGGTATTATGAACACTGAAGCTTTCTTT.

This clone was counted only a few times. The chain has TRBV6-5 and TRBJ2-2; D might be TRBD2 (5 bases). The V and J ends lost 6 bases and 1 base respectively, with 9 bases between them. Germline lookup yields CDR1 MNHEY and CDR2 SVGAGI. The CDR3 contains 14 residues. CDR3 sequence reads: CASSPGLNTGELFF. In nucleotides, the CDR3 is TGTGCCAGCAGCCCTGGACTGAACACCGGGGAGCTGTTTTTT.

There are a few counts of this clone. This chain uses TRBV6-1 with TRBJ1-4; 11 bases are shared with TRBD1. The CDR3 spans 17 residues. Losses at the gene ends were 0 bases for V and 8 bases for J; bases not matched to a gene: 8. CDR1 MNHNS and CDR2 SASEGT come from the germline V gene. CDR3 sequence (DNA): TGTGCCAGCAGTGAAGCAGCTGGACAGGGGGCCTGGGAAAAACTGTTTTTT. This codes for CASSEAAGQGAWEKLFF.

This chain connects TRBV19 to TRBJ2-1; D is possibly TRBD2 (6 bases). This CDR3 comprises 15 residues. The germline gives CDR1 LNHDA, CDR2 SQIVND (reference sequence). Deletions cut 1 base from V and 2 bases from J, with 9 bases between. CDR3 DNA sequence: TGTGCCAGTAGTATAGGCGGGGAGGCCTACAATGAGCAGTTCTTC. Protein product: CASSIGGEAYNEQFF.

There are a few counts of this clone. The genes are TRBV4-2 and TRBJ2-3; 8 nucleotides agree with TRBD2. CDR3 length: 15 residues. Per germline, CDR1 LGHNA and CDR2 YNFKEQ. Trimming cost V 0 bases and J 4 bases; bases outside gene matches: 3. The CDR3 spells CASSQEGREADTQYF. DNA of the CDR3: TGTGCCAGCAGCCAAGAAGGGCGGGAGGCAGATACGCAGTATTTT.

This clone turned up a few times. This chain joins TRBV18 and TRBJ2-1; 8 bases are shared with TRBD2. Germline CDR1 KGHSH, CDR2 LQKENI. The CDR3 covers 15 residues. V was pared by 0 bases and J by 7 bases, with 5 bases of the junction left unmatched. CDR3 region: CASSPPSGSANEQFF. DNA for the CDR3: TGTGCCAGCTCACCACCGAGCGGGAGTGCGAATGAGCAGTTCTTC.

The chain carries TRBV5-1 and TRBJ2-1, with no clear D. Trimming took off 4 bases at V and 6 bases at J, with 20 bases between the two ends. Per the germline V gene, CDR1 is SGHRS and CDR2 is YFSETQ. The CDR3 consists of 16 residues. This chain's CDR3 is CASSPLGMTRPNEQFF. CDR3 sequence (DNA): TGCGCCAGCAGCCCCTTGGGTATGACAAGGCCCAATGAGCAGTTCTTC.

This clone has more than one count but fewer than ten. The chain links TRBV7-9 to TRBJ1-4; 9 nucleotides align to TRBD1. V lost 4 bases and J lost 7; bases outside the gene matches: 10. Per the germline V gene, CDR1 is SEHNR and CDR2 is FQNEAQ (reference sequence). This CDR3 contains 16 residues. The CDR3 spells CASSSARQGVREKLFF. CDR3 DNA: TGTGCCAGCAGCTCCGCACGACAGGGGGTCCGTGAAAAACTGTTTTTT.

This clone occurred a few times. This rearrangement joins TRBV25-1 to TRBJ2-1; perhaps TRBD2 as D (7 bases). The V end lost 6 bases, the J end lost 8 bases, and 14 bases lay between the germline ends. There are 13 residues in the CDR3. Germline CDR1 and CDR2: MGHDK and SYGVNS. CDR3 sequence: CASSRGGGHEQFF. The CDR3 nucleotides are TGTGCCAGCAGCAGAGGGGGGGGACATGAGCAGTTCTTC.